Presented here are 11 T cell receptor beta chains from one specimen sequenced in a study of T-cell memory formation after mild COVID-19. MiXCR was run by TCRdb on the 5' RACE reads, yielding one entry per CDR3 protein. Of about 130,000 distinct CDR3 sequences in the sample, over 15% are singletons; the top ten hold 5% to 5.5%. Sequenced material: PBMCs or a T cell subset sorted from them (not recorded which). These receptors all come from a man in his late teens or twenties who had mild COVID-19 (a few samples of this study predate the infection). Cell type and time point are not known.

This clonotype was observed a few times. The V call is TRBV5-1, the J call TRBJ2-6; no clear D. Germline V gives CDR1 SGHRS, CDR2 YFSETQ. The V end was cut by 1 base, the J end by 0 bases, with 11 bases between. CDR3 length equals 17 residues. This CDR3 reads CASSLRQAGSGANVLTF. Written as DNA, the CDR3 is TGCGCCAGCAGCTTGAGGCAGGCTGGCTCTGGGGCCAACGTCCTGACTTTC.

The chain combines TRBV5-1 with TRBJ2-2; 8 bases match TRBD1. There are 14 residues in the CDR3. V lost 1 base, J lost 7 bases, and 3 bases stayed unmatched. CDR1 is SGHRS, CDR2 YFSETQ, per germline. The CDR3, as DNA: TGCGCCAGCAGCTTGCCAGGGGGCGACGGGGAGCTGTTTTTT. Its protein product is CASSLPGGDGELFF.

This clonotype was seen more than once but under ten times. Here the CDR3 reads CASSAGPGETQYF. Written as DNA, the CDR3 is TGTGCCAGCAGTGCAGGCCCTGGAGAGACCCAGTACTTC. V is TRBV6-4 and J is TRBJ2-5; D is undetermined. Germline assignment: CDR1 MRHNA and CDR2 SNTAGT. The CDR3 has 13 residues. Trimming removed 4 bases at V and 4 bases at J, with 10 bases between.

The J gene is TRBJ2-7, the V gene TRBV7-9, with 7 bases aligning to TRBD2. The germline V gene encodes CDR1 SEHNR and CDR2 FQNEAQ (reference sequence). The CDR3 sequence is 15 residues long. V was clipped by 6 bases and J by 0 bases; unmatched bases: 8. As DNA, the CDR3 is TGTGCCAGCAGACATAGCCGGGAGGCCTCCTACGAGCAGTACTTC. Protein sequence: CASRHSREASYEQYF.

This sequence joins TRBV7-9 and TRBJ1-1; D gene ambiguous. The ends were cut back, 3 bases at V and 6 bases at J, with 11 bases in the middle. The germline V gene has CDR1 SEHNR and CDR2 FQNEAQ (reference sequence). The CDR3 length is 13 residues. For the CDR3, the DNA is TGTGCCAGCAGCTTGTTGGTGCCTCCTGAAGCTTTCTTT. This encodes CASSLLVPPEAFF.

The rearrangement links TRBV14 to TRBJ1-4; D unresolved. The germline CDR1 and CDR2 sequences are SGHDN and FVKESK. The CDR3 totals 13 residues. Between the trimmed V and J ends, which lost 0 bases and 5 bases, there was a span of 4 bases. The CDR3 DNA reads as TGTGCCAGCAGCCAAGATTGGAATGAAAAACTGTTTTTT. Translation gives CASSQDWNEKLFF.

The chain combines TRBV18 with TRBJ2-1; D gene ambiguous. The CDR3 has 11 residues. CDR1 is KGHSH, CDR2 LQKENI, per germline. Deletions cut 3 bases from V and 11 bases from J, with 8 bases between. CDR3 sequence (DNA): TGTGCCAGCTCACCCGGCCCCCAGCAGTTCTTC. Its translation is CASSPGPQQFF. Complete variable domain (other parts from reference TRBV18 and TRBJ2-1): NAGVMQNPRHLVRRRGQEARLRCSPMKGHSHVYWYRQLPEEGLKFMVYLQKENIIDESGMPKERFSAEFPKEGPSILRIQQVVRGDSAAYFCASSPGPQQFFGPGTRLTVL.

The table lists this clonotype with a few counts. This rearrangement joins TRBV5-1 to TRBJ1-4; a possible D gene is TRBD1 (5 bases). In germline, CDR1 is SGHRS, CDR2 YFSETQ. This CDR3 contains 13 residues. V lost 0 bases to trimming and J lost 12 bases, with 12 bases between them. The CDR3 loop reads CASSLAGDTELFF. In DNA form, the CDR3 reads TGCGCCAGCAGCTTGGCGGGGGATACTGAACTGTTTTTT. The full variable domain, rest sourced from reference TRBV5-1 and TRBJ1-4, is KAGVTQTPRYLIKTRGQQVTLSCSPISGHRSVSWYQQTPGQGLQFLFEYFSETQRNKGNFPGRFSGRQFSNSRSEMNVSTLELGDSALYLCASSLAGDTELFFGSGTQLSVL.

In its sample, this clonotype was seen a few times. This chain uses TRBV5-1 with TRBJ1-1; perhaps TRBD1 as D (5 bases). The CDR3 runs to 13 residues. Germline V gives CDR1 SGHRS, CDR2 YFSETQ. V lost 7 bases and J lost 5, with 15 bases in between. As DNA, the CDR3 is TGCGCCAGCCACGACAGCCATGGAACTGAAGCTTTCTTT. The encoded protein is CASHDSHGTEAFF.

This clonotype was seen a handful of times. This chain links TRBV5-1 with TRBJ1-1; maybe TRBD1 (6 bases). CDR3 size: 14 residues. V lost 7 bases and J 1 base, leaving 14 bases between the germline ends. The germline V gene encodes CDR1 SGHRS and CDR2 YFSETQ. Written as DNA, the CDR3 is TGCGCCAGCTCCACGGGGGGCGCGAACACTGAAGCTTTCTTT. Encoded protein: CASSTGGANTEAFF.

The chain carries TRBV7-2 and TRBJ1-5, with TRBD1 as a possible D gene (6 bases). Between the trimmed V and J ends, which lost 1 base and 5 bases, there was a span of 12 bases. Looked up from germline, CDR1 is SGHTA and CDR2 is FQGNSA. This CDR3 is built from 15 residues. CDR3 residues: CASSLVGGADQPQHF. The DNA of the CDR3 is TGTGCCAGCAGCTTAGTTGGGGGGGCCGATCAGCCCCAGCATTTT.